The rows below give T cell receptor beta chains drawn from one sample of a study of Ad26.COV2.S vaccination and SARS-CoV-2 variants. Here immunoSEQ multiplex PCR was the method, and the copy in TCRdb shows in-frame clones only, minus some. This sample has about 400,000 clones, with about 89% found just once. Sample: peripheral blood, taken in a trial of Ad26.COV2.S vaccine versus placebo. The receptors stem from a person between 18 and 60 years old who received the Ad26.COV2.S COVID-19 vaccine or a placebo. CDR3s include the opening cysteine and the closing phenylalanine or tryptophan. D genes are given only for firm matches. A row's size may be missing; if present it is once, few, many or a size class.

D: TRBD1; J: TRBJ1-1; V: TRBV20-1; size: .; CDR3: CSASKFTGATEAFF; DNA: TGCAGTGCTAGTAAGTTCACAGGGGCCACTGAAGCTTTCTTT
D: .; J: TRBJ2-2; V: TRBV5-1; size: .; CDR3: CASSPQGEGGELFF; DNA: TGCGCCAGCAGCCCTCAGGGGGAGGGCGGGGAGCTGTTTTTT
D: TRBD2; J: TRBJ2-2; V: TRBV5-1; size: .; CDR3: CASSLDLAATGELFF; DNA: TGCGCCAGCAGCTTGGATCTAGCGGCCACCGGGGAGCTGTTTTTT
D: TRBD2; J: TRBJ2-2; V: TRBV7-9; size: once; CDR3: CASSRGTSGRPGELFF; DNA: TGTGCCAGCAGCCGAGGGACTAGCGGGAGGCCCGGGGAGCTGTTTTTT
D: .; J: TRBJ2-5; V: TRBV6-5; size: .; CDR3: CASIPAPQETQYF; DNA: TGTGCCAGCATACCAGCTCCACAAGAGACCCAGTACTTC
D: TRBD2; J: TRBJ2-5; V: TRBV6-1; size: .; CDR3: CASSERTSGAETQYF; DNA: TGTGCCAGCAGTGAACGGACTAGCGGAGCCGAGACCCAGTACTTC
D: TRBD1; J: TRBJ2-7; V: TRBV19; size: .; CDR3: CASRGQGGREQYF; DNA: TGTGCCAGTAGAGGACAGGGAGGTCGCGAGCAGTACTTC
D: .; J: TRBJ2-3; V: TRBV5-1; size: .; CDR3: CASSPSTDTQYF; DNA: TGCGCCAGCAGCCCTAGCACAGATACGCAGTATTTT
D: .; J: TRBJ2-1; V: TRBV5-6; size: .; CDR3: CASSSEGVRNEQFF; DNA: TGTGCCAGCAGCTCGGAAGGGGTTCGGAATGAGCAGTTCTTC
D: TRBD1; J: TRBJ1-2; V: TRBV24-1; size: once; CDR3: CATSDIRQGGYTF; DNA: TGTGCCACCAGTGACATTCGACAGGGCGGCTACACCTTC
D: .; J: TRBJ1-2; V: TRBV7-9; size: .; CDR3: CASSLVTDSYFNYGYTF; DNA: TGTGCCAGCAGCTTAGTTACCGATTCCTATTTTAACTATGGCTACACCTTC
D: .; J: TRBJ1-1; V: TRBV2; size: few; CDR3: CASRKTLNTEAFF; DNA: TGTGCCAGCAGGAAGACCTTGAACACTGAAGCTTTCTTT
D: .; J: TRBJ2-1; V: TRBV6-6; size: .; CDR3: CASSLGNEQFF; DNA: TGTGCCAGCAGTTTGGGTAATGAGCAGTTCTTC
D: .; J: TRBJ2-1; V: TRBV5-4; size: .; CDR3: CASSLYRPGEEEDEQFF; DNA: TGTGCCAGCAGCCTGTACCGCCCGGGGGAGGAAGAGGATGAGCAGTTCTTC
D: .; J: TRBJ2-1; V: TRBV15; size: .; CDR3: CATSRDLPNEQFF; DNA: TGTGCCACCAGCAGAGATTTGCCGAATGAGCAGTTCTTC
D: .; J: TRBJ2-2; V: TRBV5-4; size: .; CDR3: CASSLAGLAGGELFF; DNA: TGTGCCAGCAGCTTGGCCGGGCTAGCTGGAGGGGAGCTGTTTTTT
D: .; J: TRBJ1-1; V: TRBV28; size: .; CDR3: CASREVGDTEAFF; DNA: TGTGCCAGCAGGGAGGTAGGGGACACTGAAGCTTTCTTT
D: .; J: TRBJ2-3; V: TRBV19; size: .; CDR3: CASSTFSAYTQYF; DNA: TGTGCCAGTAGTACCTTCTCGGCCTATACGCAGTATTTT
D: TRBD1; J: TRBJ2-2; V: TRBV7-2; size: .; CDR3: CASSLGQGTGELFF; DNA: TGTGCCAGCAGCTTGGGACAGGGAACCGGGGAGCTGTTTTTT
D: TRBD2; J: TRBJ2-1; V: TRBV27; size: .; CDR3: CASSRGAGEQFF; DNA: TGTGCCAGCAGTAGGGGAGCGGGAGAGCAGTTCTTC
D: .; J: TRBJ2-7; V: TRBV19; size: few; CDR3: CASSAGLPSEQYF; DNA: TGTGCCAGTAGTGCGGGACTCCCGAGCGAGCAGTACTTC
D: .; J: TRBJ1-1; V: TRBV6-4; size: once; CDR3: CASRDDRMNTEAFF; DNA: TGTGCCAGCAGGGACGACCGGATGAACACTGAAGCTTTCTTT
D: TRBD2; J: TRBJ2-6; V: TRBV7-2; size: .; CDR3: CASSPGLAGGVGANVLTF; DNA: TGTGCCAGCAGCCCGGGACTAGCGGGAGGAGTCGGGGCCAACGTCCTGACTTTC
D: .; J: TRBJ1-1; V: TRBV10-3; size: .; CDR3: CAISGQTNTEAFF; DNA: TGTGCCATCAGTGGGCAGACGAACACTGAAGCTTTCTTT
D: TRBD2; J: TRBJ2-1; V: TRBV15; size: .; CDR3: CATSRDLGTTSNEQFF; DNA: TGTGCCACCAGCAGAGATTTAGGGACTACCAGCAATGAGCAGTTCTTC
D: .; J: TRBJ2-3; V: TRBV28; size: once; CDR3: CASSILGPPTQYF; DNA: TGTGCCAGCAGCATCCTGGGTCCGCCTACGCAGTATTTT